This T cell receptor (beta chain) was sequenced for a study of a mutant IDH1 vaccine in newly diagnosed glioma listed by TCRdb under 2021. Turning to the overall study: Vaccination started 4-6 weeks after radiotherapy alone, or was given together with temozolomide cycles in the groups whose treatment included chemotherapy. The approximately 30 treated patients were around 62% male and around 40% female, with a mean age of approximately 40 years. Prior to enrollment, standard therapy consisting of radiotherapy alone, temozolomide alone, or radiochemotherapy with temozolomide had been administered to patients, with the combination being received by most patients. Visit V12 was the week-35 safety follow-up and visit V13 was the week-47 end of study. Peripheral blood samples were drawn at six visits, namely V03 (baseline), V05, V07, V10, V12 and V13. Longitudinal TCRB deep sequencing was performed for fewer than 30 treated patients wherever samples were available for exploratory analyses.

Library preparation was by the immunoSEQ multiplex PCR assay. Following the manufacturer's protocol, the hsTCRB Kit was used to amplify rearranged TCR beta chain sequences. TCRB libraries were sequenced on an Illumina MiSeq. In the original analysis: Demultiplexing, trimming and gene mapping were performed with the kit vendor's proprietary platform. Imported from immuneACCESS, the table was reduced by TCRdb to in-frame sequences with V and J called. These copies leave out some clones; in studies compared against another copy, an unresolved V gene accounts for under half, and the cause of the remainder is not known. V, J and clone size reflect that table, while D and trimming were determined from the DNA. A total of tens of thousands of clones appear in this sample, less than 90% of them only once. The ten largest clones add up to under 4.5% of the sample. According to the study, the label for this sample's time point signals: week 47, end of study. Each vaccine dose was 300 ug of a 20-mer mutant IDH1 peptide in Montanide, given subcutaneously with topical imiquimod. Across visits V03 through V10, patients got a total of eight vaccinations, given in weeks 1, 3, 5, 7, 11, 15, 19 and 23. All donors had newly diagnosed IDH1-mutant astrocytomas of WHO grade 3 or 4 that showed loss of nuclear ATRX. The samples were drawn from NOA16, a multicentre, single-arm, open-label phase I trial in Germany that tested a mutant IDH1 peptide vaccine in humans for the first time. Genomic DNA for TCRB sequencing was extracted from EDTA blood using the DNeasy Blood and Tissue Kit.

The CDR3, cysteine through phenylalanine, is 15 amino acids long. The retained sequence is limited to the CDR3, 45 bases, with the frame set at the first base. The germline V gene provides CDR1 MDHEN and CDR2 SYDVKM. Trimming at the junction amounts to 0 bases on V and 6 bases on J, and the germline ends lie 9 bases apart. As concerns this clone: Its antigen is currently not known. No base-level quality is on record; no much larger clone is a single base apart.

Overall results and qualifications from the work: Changes in the top peripheral T cell clonotypes picked up by TCRB sequencing did not appear to be linked to pseudoprogression. Immune responses induced by the vaccine were seen in roughly 95% of patients across multiple MHC alleles. According to the authors, sample limitations meant that analyses of patient blood samples could not be reproduced. PBMC samples for TCRB deep sequencing were selected based on availability.

This clonotype was sampled from a man aged 25-45 years with glioma. The V gene is TRBV28 and the J gene is TRBJ1-6, with TRBD1 as a weak D call on 5 bases. The material was PBMCs, obtained from a glioma patient whose treatment included an IDH1 peptide vaccine. The nucleotide sequence is given as TGTGCCAGCAGTTTATGGCAGGGCCTTAATTCACCCCTCCACTTT. It specifies CASSLWQGLNSPLHF.